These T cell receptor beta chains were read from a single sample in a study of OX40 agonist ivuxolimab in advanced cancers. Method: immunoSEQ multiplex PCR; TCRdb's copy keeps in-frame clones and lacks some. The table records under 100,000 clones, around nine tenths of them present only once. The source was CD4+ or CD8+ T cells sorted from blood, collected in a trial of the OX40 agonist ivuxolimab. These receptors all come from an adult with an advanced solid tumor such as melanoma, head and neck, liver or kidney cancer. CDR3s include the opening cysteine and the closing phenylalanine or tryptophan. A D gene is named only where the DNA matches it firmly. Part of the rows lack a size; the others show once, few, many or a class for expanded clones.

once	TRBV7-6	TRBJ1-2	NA	TGTGCCAGCAGCTTAGTGGGCCGGGGGGGCTACACCTTC	CASSLVGRGGYTF
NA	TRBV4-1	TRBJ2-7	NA	TGCGCCAGCAGCCAAGAGAGGGGGGCCGGATACGAGCAGTACTTC	CASSQERGAGYEQYF
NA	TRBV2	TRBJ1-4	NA	TGTGCCAGCAGACCGGCAAGCGCGGCTGTTGAAAAACTGTTTTTT	CASRPASAAVEKLFF
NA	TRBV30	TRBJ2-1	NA	TGTGCCTGGAGTGCTGTGGGGGGGGGCCTTCCTCCGTTCTTC	CAWSAVGGGLPPFF
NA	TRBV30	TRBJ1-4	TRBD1	TGTGCCTGGAGTCGACAGGGGCTGGGTGAAAAACTGTTTTTT	CAWSRQGLGEKLFF
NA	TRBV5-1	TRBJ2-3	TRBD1	TGCGCCAGCAGCTTGGCGGGGACAGGGGGCTCAGATACGCAGTATTTT	CASSLAGTGGSDTQYF
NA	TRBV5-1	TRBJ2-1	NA	TGCGCCAGCAGCTTGGGACTAGGAGCGGGCTACAATGAGCAGTTCTTC	CASSLGLGAGYNEQFF
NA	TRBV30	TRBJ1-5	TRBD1	TGTGCCTGGAGCAAGGGGGCAAGCCATAATCAGCCCCAGCATTTT	CAWSKGASHNQPQHF
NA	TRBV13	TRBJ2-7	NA	TGTGCCAGCAGCTGGGGTAGGGCAGGGGATTCCTACGAGCAGTACTTC	CASSWGRAGDSYEQYF
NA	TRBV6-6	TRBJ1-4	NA	TGTGCCAGCAGTTACTCGTCGGCTGCTGGAGAGGAAAAACTGTTTTTT	CASSYSSAAGEEKLFF
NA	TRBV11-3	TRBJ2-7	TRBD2	TGTGCCAGCAGCCCCTCCCTGGCGGGAGGGCGCCACGAGCAGTACTTC	CASSPSLAGGRHEQYF
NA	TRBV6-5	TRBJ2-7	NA	TGTGCCAGCAGTTACTCGAGCCAGATCGCAGTCGAGCAGTACTTC	CASSYSSQIAVEQYF
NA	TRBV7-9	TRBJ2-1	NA	TGTGCCAGCAGCATAGACGTGGGAGGTGAGCAGTTCTTC	CASSIDVGGEQFF
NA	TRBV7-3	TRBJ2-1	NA	TGTGCCAGCAGCTTAAGGCAGGGGAGCAGTGAGCAGTTCTTC	CASSLRQGSSEQFF
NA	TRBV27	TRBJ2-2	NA	TGTGCCAGCAGTCAACGACAGCCCACCGGGGAGCTGTTTTTT	CASSQRQPTGELFF
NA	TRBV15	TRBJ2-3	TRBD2	TGTGCCACCAGCAGAGGAGTTGGCGGGGGTGTGGATACGCAGTATTTT	CATSRGVGGGVDTQYF
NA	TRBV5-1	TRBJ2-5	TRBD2	TGCGCCAGCAGCGCGGGACTAGCGGCGGGCGAGGGGACCCAGTACTTC	CASSAGLAAGEGTQYF
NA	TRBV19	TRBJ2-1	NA	TGTGCCAGTAGTATCGGGACACAACGGGCCATCTACAATGAGCAGTTCTTC	CASSIGTQRAIYNEQFF
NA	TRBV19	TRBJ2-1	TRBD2	TGTGCCACCGGACCGGGACTAGTAAGTTACAATGAGCAGTTCTTC	CATGPGLVSYNEQFF
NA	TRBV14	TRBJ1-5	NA	TGTGCCAGCAGCCGGGGAGCCAATCAGCCCCAGCATTTT	CASSRGANQPQHF
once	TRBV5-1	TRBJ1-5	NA	TGCGCCAGCAGCTTGGCAATTAATGGGCCCCAGCATTTT	CASSLAINGPQHF
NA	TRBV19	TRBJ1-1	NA	TGTGCCAGTCGTGGACAGTACACTGAAGCTTTCTTT	CASRGQYTEAFF
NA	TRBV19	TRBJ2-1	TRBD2	TGTGCCAGTAGTATAAGTGTCGGGAGGGCCCTCAATGAGCAGTTCTTC	CASSISVGRALNEQFF
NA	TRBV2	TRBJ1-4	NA	TGTGCCAGCAAAGGGGTGGTGGATGAAAAACTGTTTTTT	CASKGVVDEKLFF
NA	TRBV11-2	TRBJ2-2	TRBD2	TGTGCCAGCAGCTTCTTGACTAGCGGGAGAATCGACACCGGGGAGCTGTTTTTT	CASSFLTSGRIDTGELFF
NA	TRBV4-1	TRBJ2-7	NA	TGCGCCAGCAGCCAGATATCAGGGGACTCCTACGAGCAGTACTTC	CASSQISGDSYEQYF
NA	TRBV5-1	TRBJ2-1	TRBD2	TGCGCCAGCAGCCCCGGGACTAGCGGGAAAAATGAGCAGTTCTTC	CASSPGTSGKNEQFF
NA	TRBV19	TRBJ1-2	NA	TGTGCCAGTAGATTACCTACCACCTTC	CASRLPTTF
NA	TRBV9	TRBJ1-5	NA	TGTGCCAGCAGCGTAGCGCCGGACGGCAATCAGCCCCAGCATTTT	CASSVAPDGNQPQHF
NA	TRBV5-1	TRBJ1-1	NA	TGCGCCAGCAGCTTGCGGGCAAATGGGGACACTGAAGCTTTCTTT	CASSLRANGDTEAFF
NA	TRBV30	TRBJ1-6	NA	TGTGCCTGGAGGCCGGGGGGCACAGATTCACCCCTCCACTTT	CAWRPGGTDSPLHF
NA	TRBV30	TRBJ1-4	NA	TGTGCCTGGAGTGTACCATCAAAACTGTTTTTT	CAWSVPSKLFF
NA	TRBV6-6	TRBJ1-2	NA	TGTGCCAGCAGGACAGCCAGTTTCTATGGCTACACCTTC	CASRTASFYGYTF